The source of this T cell receptor (beta chain) is a study of regulatory T cells in long-lasting Graves disease. Time point indicated: newly diagnosed GD, antithyroid drugs for less than 3 months. The TCR library used RNA extracted from PBMCs. According to the study, TCR beta libraries were built with iRepertoire HTBI primers and CDR3-region Arm-PCR. TCRdb analysed the multiplex PCR reads with MiXCR anew, one entry per CDR3 protein. There are fewer than 650,000 distinct CDR3 sequences in the sample; 16% occur only once, and more than 15% lies in the top ten. The CDR3 has 17 residues. V gave up 0 bases and J gave up 1 base, with 12 bases separating them. CDR1 and CDR2 from the germline V gene are SGHDN and FVKESK. This clonotype was seen only a few times. This same sample was also taken into another study, of T cells in Graves' hyperthyroidism and ophthalmopathy.

V usage is TRBV14 and J usage is TRBJ2-2; TRBD2 is a possible D gene (6 bases). The sequences come from peripheral blood mononuclear cells (PBMCs), collected at new diagnosis, from a patient treated with antithyroid drugs. This TCR derives from a woman in her twenties or thirties with Graves disease. CDR3 region: CASSQDWAGMNTGELFF. Here the CDR3 DNA reads TGTGCCAGCAGCCAAGATTGGGCGGGAATGAACACCGGGGAGCTGTTTTTT.